What follows describes a single T cell receptor (beta chain). In the original analysis: Reference gene primer amplification gave nucleated cell count estimates. Libraries were prepared by immunoSEQ multiplex PCR; TCRdb keeps only in-frame clonotypes and omits some of them. The DNA gave D and trimming, while V, J and clone size come from that table. The data hold about 100,000 clones, with approximately 87% observed a single time. The source of the sample is a study of blood T cell repertoires in COVID-19. The CDR3 sequence is 14 residues long. Trimming took off 4 bases at V and 1 base at J, with 12 bases between the two ends. Germline CDR1 reads SGHRS; CDR2 reads YFSETQ.

The receptor's source is a human donor in a cohort sampled during active COVID-19. V gene TRBV5-1 combines with J gene TRBJ2-7; D possibly corresponds to TRBD2 (5 bases). Sequenced input: peripheral blood. The CDR3 sequence: CASSASGISYEQYF. CDR3 nucleotide sequence: TGCGCCAGCAGCGCGTCCGGGATTTCCTACGAGCAGTACTTC.